Listed below are T cell receptor beta chains from one sample, sequenced in a study of CD8+CD57+ T cells in acquired aplastic anemia. TCRdb processed the reads anew with MiXCR; each CDR3 protein has one entry. This repertoire shows about 190,000 distinct CDR3 sequences, roughly half found once; its top ten account for about 9.7%. The sequenced material came from sorted CD4+, CD8+, or CD8+CD57+ T cells (not recorded which) from PBMCs. The receptors were sampled from a human donor with aplastic anemia. Both conserved end residues are part of each CDR3.

cdr3_length: 15; j_call: TRBJ2-1; v_call: TRBV19; cdr3_aa: CASSIKQDSYNEQFF
cdr3_length: 15; j_call: TRBJ1-6; v_call: TRBV10-2; cdr3_aa: CASSERSSYNSPLHF
cdr3_length: 13; j_call: TRBJ2-1; v_call: TRBV7-3; cdr3_aa: CASRGSGYNEQFF
cdr3_length: 15; j_call: TRBJ1-6; v_call: TRBV5-4; cdr3_aa: CASSLIGAGGSPLHF
cdr3_length: 14; j_call: TRBJ1-2; v_call: TRBV15; cdr3_aa: CATSRVEESRGYTF
cdr3_length: 15; j_call: TRBJ1-1; v_call: TRBV5-1; cdr3_aa: CASSAVTGRNTEAFF
cdr3_length: 14; j_call: TRBJ1-5; v_call: TRBV2; cdr3_aa: CASGINGAIQPQHF
cdr3_length: 13; j_call: TRBJ1-2; v_call: TRBV29-1; cdr3_aa: CSVDMTGNYGYTF
cdr3_length: 13; j_call: TRBJ2-7; v_call: TRBV24-1; cdr3_aa: CATSRRGSYEQYF
cdr3_length: 13; j_call: TRBJ2-6; v_call: TRBV10-3; cdr3_aa: CAISAGGADTEAF
cdr3_length: 13; j_call: TRBJ1-2; v_call: TRBV2; cdr3_aa: CASSVRQGDGYTF
cdr3_length: 12; j_call: TRBJ1-5; v_call: TRBV12-3/TRBV12-4; cdr3_aa: CASSSNRGAQHF
cdr3_length: 14; j_call: TRBJ1-2; v_call: TRBV19; cdr3_aa: CASSRGFGRYGYTF
cdr3_length: 15; j_call: TRBJ2-5; v_call: TRBV7-2; cdr3_aa: CASSRQWGVQETQYF
cdr3_length: 11; j_call: TRBJ2-1; v_call: TRBV11-3; cdr3_aa: CASSLLNEQFF
cdr3_length: 13; j_call: TRBJ1-2; v_call: TRBV5-6; cdr3_aa: CAGSLGQLSGYTF
cdr3_length: 14; j_call: TRBJ2-7; v_call: TRBV7-8; cdr3_aa: CASSRDSQQPEQYF
cdr3_length: 15; j_call: TRBJ1-1; v_call: TRBV6-1; cdr3_aa: CASSRDGLLNTEAFF
cdr3_length: 14; j_call: TRBJ1-2; v_call: TRBV5-1; cdr3_aa: CASSFTAPWYGYTF
cdr3_length: 14; j_call: TRBJ2-7; v_call: TRBV10-3; cdr3_aa: CAISFSGGADEQYF
cdr3_length: 12; j_call: TRBJ1-1; v_call: TRBV24-1; cdr3_aa: CATSAPGQEAFF
cdr3_length: 14; j_call: TRBJ1-4; v_call: TRBV5-1; cdr3_aa: CASSVRGPGEKLFF
cdr3_length: 14; j_call: TRBJ2-7; v_call: TRBV30; cdr3_aa: CAWSVTRSIYEQYF